The 16 T cell receptor beta chains below come from one sample, sequenced in a study of Ad26.COV2.S vaccination and SARS-CoV-2 variants. TCRdb keeps only in-frame clones here, not all; method: immunoSEQ multiplex PCR. The table includes a few hundred thousand clones, around 87% detected once. Treatment in this sample: about 20 received Ad26.COV2.S at low or high dose, single or two shots; 5 received placebo; per-sample allocation not given. Day 63 after the first injection of vaccine or placebo was the sampling time. The starting material was peripheral blood, obtained in a trial of Ad26.COV2.S vaccine versus placebo. The receptors stem from a person between 18 and 65 years old who received the Ad26.COV2.S COVID-19 vaccine or a placebo.

This clone was observed a few times. The gene calls are TRBV7-9 and TRBJ1-2; 10 nucleotides line up with TRBD1. The germline V gene has CDR1 SEHNR and CDR2 FQNEAQ (reference sequence). The V gene end was trimmed by 5 bases and the J gene end by 2 bases; junction bases not matched to a gene: 5. The CDR3 runs to 15 residues. The CDR3 DNA sequence: TGTGCCAGCAGCCCGCCGGGACAGGGGAACTATGGCTACACCTTC. Residues: CASSPPGQGNYGYTF. The full variable domain, completed using reference TRBV7-9 and TRBJ1-2, is DTGVSQNPRHKITKRGQNVTFRCDPISEHNRLYWYRQTLGQGPEFLTYFQNEAQLEKSRLLSDRFSAERPKGSFSTLEIQRTEQGDSAMYLCASSPPGQGNYGYTFGSGTRLTVV.

The chain combines TRBV12-3 or TRBV12-4 with TRBJ1-1; D gene ambiguous. The V gene lost 4 bases and the J gene lost 4 bases, with 7 bases spanning the gap. The CDR3 is 12 residues long. Here the CDR3 DNA reads TGTGCCAGCAGTTCCTTGGGCACTGAAGCTTTCTTT. It translates to CASSSLGTEAFF.

The CDR3 spells CASSSRVKSYEQYF. The CDR3, as DNA: TGTGCCAGTAGTAGCAGGGTCAAGAGCTACGAGCAGTACTTC. The V gene is TRBV19, the J gene TRBJ2-7, with D possibly matching TRBD1 (5 bases). The CDR3 extends over 14 amino acids. Germline CDR1 is LNHDA and CDR2 is SQIVND (reference sequence). The V and J ends lost 4 bases and 3 bases respectively, with 13 bases between them.

The genes are TRBV2 and TRBJ2-7, with D possibly TRBD2 on 7 matching bases. Germline-derived CDR1 and CDR2 are SNHLY and FYNNEI. Trimming pared 1 base from V and 5 bases from J, leaving 15 bases between. The CDR3 runs 15 residues. The CDR3 protein is CASSEGRGRSHEQYF. The CDR3 bases are TGTGCCAGCAGTGAAGGGCGGGGGCGATCCCACGAGCAGTACTTC.

This chain links TRBV3-1 (or the pseudogene TRBV3-2) with TRBJ2-1; 10 positions agree with TRBD2. This CDR3 has 16 amino acids. V lost 1 base to trimming and J lost 3 bases; unmatched junction nucleotides: 3. Germline V lookup: CDR1 LGHDT, CDR2 YNNKEL (reference sequence). CDR3 loop: CASSQGLAGDYNEQFF. DNA for the CDR3: TGTGCCAGCAGCCAAGGCCTAGCGGGGGACTACAATGAGCAGTTCTTC.

This chain uses TRBV7-9 with TRBJ1-4; D remains unclear. Germline V gene data show CDR1 as SEHNR and CDR2 as FQNEAQ (reference sequence). V was pared by 5 bases and J by 0 bases, with 10 bases between. There are 15 residues in the CDR3. In DNA form, the CDR3 reads TGTGCCAGCAGCGCGACGGCGGCAACTAATGAAAAACTGTTTTTT. Translating it yields CASSATAATNEKLFF.

This clone appeared a single time. The chain links TRBV28 to TRBJ2-3; the D gene could be TRBD1 or TRBD2 (5 bases each). The CDR3 loop spans 13 amino acids. V was cut by 7 bases and J by 1 base, with 9 bases left in between. Germline CDR1 reads MDHEN; CDR2 reads SYDVKM. CDR3 bases: TGTGCCAGCACCCAGGGAGGCACAGATACGCAGTATTTT. Protein product: CASTQGGTDTQYF.

The rearrangement joins TRBV28 to TRBJ1-2; no clear D gene. From germline, CDR1 is MDHEN and CDR2 SYDVKM. V was clipped by 5 bases and J by 5 bases, with 18 bases between them. This CDR3 is built from 15 residues. As DNA, the CDR3 is TGTGCCAGCAGTCCAAACTTGTATAGGGTTTATGGCTACACCTTC. Amino acids: CASSPNLYRVYGYTF.

The gene calls are TRBV18 and TRBJ2-3, with D unresolved. Germline V gene lookup returns CDR1 KGHSH and CDR2 LQKENI. CDR3 length: 12 amino acids. V was pared by 4 bases and J by 5 bases, with 7 bases between. The CDR3 loop reads CASSRTEDTQYF. The CDR3 coding sequence is TGTGCCAGCTCACGTACAGAAGATACGCAGTATTTT.

J is TRBJ1-2 and V is TRBV5-4, with D hard to call. The germline V and J ends were trimmed by 0 bases and 3 bases, with 12 bases remaining between them. In germline, CDR1 is SGHNT, CDR2 YYREEE (reference sequence). This CDR3 is 15 amino acids long. CDR3 in amino acids: CASSLAAQIDYGYTF. DNA for the CDR3: TGTGCCAGCAGCTTGGCGGCACAGATCGACTATGGCTACACCTTC.

The V gene is TRBV14, the J gene TRBJ2-3; tentatively, D is TRBD1 (6 bases). The germline gives CDR1 SGHDN, CDR2 FVKESK. Trimming took off 3 bases at V and 7 bases at J, with 11 bases between the two ends. This CDR3 is 13 amino acids long. Written as DNA, the CDR3 is TGTGCCAGCAGCCATCTACAGGGTTATACGCAGTATTTT. It yields the protein CASSHLQGYTQYF.

This clone was seen just once. The V call is TRBV19, the J call TRBJ1-4; possibly TRBD1 for D (6 bases). The CDR3 has 20 amino acids. Per the germline V gene, CDR1 is LNHDA and CDR2 is SQIVND (reference sequence). The V end was cut by 3 bases, the J end by 0 bases, with 23 bases between. DNA of the CDR3: TGTGCCAGTAGTATTCAAGGGGTCAGGGGTCACGTTGCAACTAATGAAAAACTGTTTTTT. Translation: CASSIQGVRGHVATNEKLFF.

This rearrangement joins TRBV30 to TRBJ2-3; TRBD2 matches at 15 bases. CDR1 is GTSNPN, CDR2 SVGIG, per germline (reference sequence). The CDR3 length is 18 residues. The J segment lost 4 bases and the V segment lost 0 bases, leaving 8 bases of the junction unmatched. For the CDR3, the DNA is TGTGCCTGGAGTGTCGGACTAGCGGGGGGGCCTCGCGCAGATACGCAGTATTTT. It encodes CAWSVGLAGGPRADTQYF. Looking up the rest from reference TRBV30 and TRBJ2-3 gives the full variable domain: SQTIHQWPATLVQPVGSPLSLECTVEGTSNPNLYWYRQAAGRGLQLLFYSVGIGQISSEVPQNLSASRPQDRQFILSSKKLLLSDSGFYLCAWSVGLAGGPRADTQYFGPGTRLTVL.

The chain joins TRBV15 to TRBJ2-3; 9 bases map to TRBD2. CDR1 LNHNV and CDR2 YYDKDF come from the germline V gene (reference sequence). This CDR3 comprises 15 residues. Germline trimming cut 3 bases from V and 4 bases from J; bases unmatched to any gene: 5. DNA of the CDR3: TGTGCCACCAGCAGGGGACTAGCCGGCTCAGATACGCAGTATTTT. Its translation is CATSRGLAGSDTQYF.

This chain uses TRBV6-2 or TRBV6-3 with TRBJ2-7, with 12 bases matching TRBD2. This CDR3 region has 17 residues. Per the germline V gene, CDR1 is MNHEY and CDR2 is SVGEGT. Trimming removed 2 bases from V and 3 bases from J; junction bases left unmatched: 8. CDR3 DNA: TGTGCCAGCAGTTACCTAAGACTAGCGGGGGACTTCTACGAGCAGTACTTC. Protein product: CASSYLRLAGDFYEQYF.

This clone has just one count. The chain couples TRBV27 to TRBJ1-1; 11 bases map to TRBD1. The CDR3 runs 16 residues. Germline CDR1 reads MNHEY; CDR2 reads SMNVEV (reference sequence). The V gene end was trimmed by 5 bases and the J gene end by 5 bases; junction bases not matched to a gene: 10. CDR3 in amino acids: CASSNPSGTGGTEAFF. DNA for the CDR3: TGTGCCAGCAGTAACCCTTCGGGGACAGGGGGTACTGAAGCTTTCTTT.